This T cell receptor beta chain comes out of a study of T-cell memory formation after mild COVID-19. Overall study: Most TCR clusters belonged to a single donor.

This CDR3 contains 14 residues. Trimming left V 1 base short and J 2 bases short, with 9 bases between. Germline V gives CDR1 LNHDA, CDR2 SQIVND (reference sequence). TCRdb independently ran MiXCR on the 5' RACE reads; one entry per CDR3 protein. The sample carries a few hundred thousand distinct CDR3 sequences, approximately 29% recorded once. The chain carries TRBV19 and TRBJ2-7; D gene uncertain. The TCR originated in an adult woman who had mild COVID-19 (a few samples of this study predate the infection). Cell type and time point are not known. Sequenced input: PBMCs or a T cell subset sorted from them (not recorded which). CDR3: CASSIVPRAYEQYF. DNA of the CDR3: TGTGCCAGTAGTATAGTACCAAGGGCCTACGAGCAGTACTTC. Full variable domain (missing parts from reference TRBV19 and TRBJ2-7): DGGITQSPKYLFRKEGQNVTLSCEQNLNHDAMYWYRQDPGQGLRLIYYSQIVNDFQKGDIAEGYSVSREKKESFPLTVTSAQKNPTAFYLCASSIVPRAYEQYFGPGTRLTVT.